The present entry profiles one TCR beta chain with its context. Antigen unknown. This sample is drawn from a study of response to subunit inactivated influenza vaccine. Findings and limits, study-wide: The authors offered the suggestion that each seasonal influenza vaccination recruits few new T cells.

The germline CDR1 and CDR2 sequences are LGHNA and YNFKEQ. This CDR3 is 13 amino acids long. Trimming removed 0 bases at V and 5 bases at J, with 8 bases between. TCRdb passed the RT-PCR reads through MiXCR, listing each CDR3 protein once. The sample gives hundreds of thousands of distinct CDR3 sequences, 15% to 20% of which show up once; 2.5% to 3.5% is in the top ten. Sample: CD4+ T cells sorted from PBMCs, taken about 23 months after vaccination. This chain joins TRBV4-2 and TRBJ2-7; tentatively, D is TRBD1 (6 bases). The sequence was collected from a man between 50 and 69 years old who received an inactivated influenza vaccine. This CDR3 is CASSQDKGDEQYF. CDR3 bases: TGTGCCAGCAGCCAAGATAAGGGGGACGAGCAGTACTTC.